This T cell receptor (beta chain) was sequenced during a study of blood T cell repertoires in COVID-19. Study summary: Samples representing acute and convalescent COVID-19 were sourced from the United States, Italy and Spain. Sample material is recorded as cDNA or gDNA derived from T cells, B-cell-depleted T cells, or PBMCs.

The authors' processing: Reference gene primer amplification in the assay estimated nucleated cell counts. TCRdb's copy holds only in-frame clones and misses some; the assay was immunoSEQ multiplex PCR. That table supplies the V and J calls and clone size; D and trimming were determined from the DNA. Among approximately 270,000 clones listed, 87% were seen once. The source of this sequence is a young man with active or convalescent COVID-19. The sequencing input was peripheral blood.

CDR3 DNA: TGCGCCAGCAGTCGACAGAGCTCCTACAATGAGCAGTTCTTC. Its translation is CASSRQSSYNEQFF. The chain uses TRBV5-1 and TRBJ2-1; possibly TRBD1 for D (5 bases). CDR1 is SGHRS and CDR2 is YFSETQ in the germline V gene. This CDR3 spans 14 amino acids. V was clipped by 5 bases and J by 0 bases, with 9 bases between them.